Listed below are T cell receptor beta chains from one sample, sequenced in a study of blood T cell repertoires in COVID-19. Using immunoSEQ multiplex PCR, the repertoire was profiled, and TCRdb retains in-frame clones only, with some absent. The sample lists around 210,000 clones, approximately 90% occurring once. What was sequenced was peripheral blood. Receptors were obtained from a man in his forties or fifties with COVID-19, enrolled during active disease. Each CDR3 is given with its conserved first and last residue. Fields, in order: CDR3 protein, clone size, J gene, V gene. Clone size appears in some rows only: once, few, many, or a class for an expanded clone.

CDR3 protein: CASSLGLAGGGVETQYF; clone size: NA; J gene: TRBJ2-5; V gene: TRBV5-1
CDR3 protein: CASSVGHPNTEAFF; clone size: NA; J gene: TRBJ1-1; V gene: TRBV9
CDR3 protein: CASSLEGLGEKLFF; clone size: NA; J gene: TRBJ1-4; V gene: TRBV5-6
CDR3 protein: CASSVYGGTSAEAFF; clone size: NA; J gene: TRBJ1-1; V gene: TRBV2
CDR3 protein: CASSLGRGAPEAFF; clone size: few; J gene: TRBJ1-1; V gene: TRBV27
CDR3 protein: CSVDPGSGNTIYF; clone size: NA; J gene: TRBJ1-3; V gene: TRBV29-1
CDR3 protein: CASSFQALGNTEAFF; clone size: NA; J gene: TRBJ1-1; V gene: TRBV2
CDR3 protein: CASSTGQGDQPQHF; clone size: NA; J gene: TRBJ1-5; V gene: TRBV27
CDR3 protein: CASSLQVSGNTIYF; clone size: NA; J gene: TRBJ1-3; V gene: TRBV11-2
CDR3 protein: CASSRGPVDSPLHF; clone size: NA; J gene: TRBJ1-6; V gene: TRBV18
CDR3 protein: CASSPLRDIQETQYF; clone size: NA; J gene: TRBJ2-5; V gene: TRBV6-2/TRBV6-3
CDR3 protein: CASSYSRQLDTQYF; clone size: NA; J gene: TRBJ2-3; V gene: TRBV6-5
CDR3 protein: CASSPTPHGELFF; clone size: NA; J gene: TRBJ2-2; V gene: TRBV5-4
CDR3 protein: CATSRDYRTPSYEQYF; clone size: many; J gene: TRBJ2-7; V gene: TRBV15
CDR3 protein: CASSRARLAGEQHNEQFF; clone size: few; J gene: TRBJ2-1; V gene: TRBV2
CDR3 protein: CASSQKGTGGFYGYTF; clone size: NA; J gene: TRBJ1-2; V gene: TRBV9
CDR3 protein: CASSRGLSYEQYF; clone size: NA; J gene: TRBJ2-7; V gene: TRBV7-8
CDR3 protein: CASSISLPQETQYF; clone size: NA; J gene: TRBJ2-5; V gene: TRBV19
CDR3 protein: CASSLGGPSSYEQYF; clone size: NA; J gene: TRBJ2-7; V gene: TRBV5-8
CDR3 protein: CASSYSVGLAGMNTGELFF; clone size: NA; J gene: TRBJ2-2; V gene: TRBV6-2/TRBV6-3
CDR3 protein: CASSLRGSEAFF; clone size: NA; J gene: TRBJ1-1; V gene: TRBV12-3/TRBV12-4
CDR3 protein: CASSLGGDRRRYQPQHF; clone size: NA; J gene: TRBJ1-5; V gene: TRBV7-2
CDR3 protein: CASSLVGGAAGNQPQHF; clone size: NA; J gene: TRBJ1-5; V gene: TRBV7-9
CDR3 protein: CASSPMPDRASYEQYF; clone size: few; J gene: TRBJ2-7; V gene: TRBV18
CDR3 protein: CASRPGTGEAETQYF; clone size: once; J gene: TRBJ2-5; V gene: TRBV6-5
CDR3 protein: CASSPPGRGAYEQYF; clone size: NA; J gene: TRBJ2-7; V gene: TRBV18
CDR3 protein: CASSGDRAYYGYTF; clone size: NA; J gene: TRBJ1-2; V gene: TRBV2
CDR3 protein: CSVGGLAGGLQETQYF; clone size: NA; J gene: TRBJ2-5; V gene: TRBV29-1
CDR3 protein: CATSDRDRDRTQYF; clone size: NA; J gene: TRBJ2-5; V gene: TRBV24-1
CDR3 protein: CASSQQGAGTEAFF; clone size: NA; J gene: TRBJ1-1; V gene: TRBV2
CDR3 protein: CASSYEASNQPQHF; clone size: NA; J gene: TRBJ1-5; V gene: TRBV6-2/TRBV6-3
CDR3 protein: CASSVASGGAWGQETQYF; clone size: NA; J gene: TRBJ2-5; V gene: TRBV9
CDR3 protein: CASSQVRGGVPPLHF; clone size: NA; J gene: TRBJ1-6; V gene: TRBV3-1/TRBV3-2
CDR3 protein: CASSWGQGNYEQYF; clone size: NA; J gene: TRBJ2-7; V gene: TRBV5-4
CDR3 protein: CASSLFTSGGAGELFF; clone size: once; J gene: TRBJ2-2; V gene: TRBV7-8
CDR3 protein: CAWSKTDRAYTEAFF; clone size: NA; J gene: TRBJ1-1; V gene: TRBV30
CDR3 protein: CASSQSGTGLDTQYF; clone size: NA; J gene: TRBJ2-3; V gene: TRBV18
CDR3 protein: CASSFPHPARADYGYTF; clone size: NA; J gene: TRBJ1-2; V gene: TRBV5-4
CDR3 protein: CASSRGLAAYYNEQFF; clone size: NA; J gene: TRBJ2-1; V gene: TRBV5-1
CDR3 protein: CASSMTKNTEAFF; clone size: NA; J gene: TRBJ1-1; V gene: TRBV19
CDR3 protein: CASSSGFSGNTIYF; clone size: NA; J gene: TRBJ1-3; V gene: TRBV28
CDR3 protein: CASSLSRGGSGGEKLFF; clone size: NA; J gene: TRBJ1-4; V gene: TRBV5-1